This TCR beta chain was recovered during a study of Ad26.COV2.S vaccination and SARS-CoV-2 variants. Treatment given: some 20 received Ad26.COV2.S at low or high dose, single or two shots; a few received placebo; per-sample allocation not given. Sampling happened 63 days after the first vaccine or placebo injection. Boston hosted the donor, who was an adult aged 18-55 years. Sequencing used immunoSEQ multiplex PCR; TCRdb keeps in-frame clones, though not all of them. The sample lists about 460,000 clones, 80% to 90% occurring once. Germline values: CDR1 SGDLS, CDR2 YYNGEE. The CDR3 covers 13 residues. V dropped 4 bases and J dropped 5 bases, with 13 bases sitting between them. Study-level results: Non-spike TCR breadth showed similarity between vaccine and placebo recipients. Estimates derived from TCR breadth and depth analyses may have underestimated total T cell responses.

In this sample, this clone turned up once. Its cognate antigen is unknown. This sequence originates from a person between 18 and 65 years old who received the Ad26.COV2.S COVID-19 vaccine or a placebo. The source was peripheral blood, collected in a trial of Ad26.COV2.S vaccine versus placebo. V gene TRBV9 combines with J gene TRBJ2-7; D uncertain. CDR3: CASSPNFRDEQYF. CDR3 nucleotides: TGTGCCAGCAGCCCCAATTTCCGGGACGAGCAGTACTTC.